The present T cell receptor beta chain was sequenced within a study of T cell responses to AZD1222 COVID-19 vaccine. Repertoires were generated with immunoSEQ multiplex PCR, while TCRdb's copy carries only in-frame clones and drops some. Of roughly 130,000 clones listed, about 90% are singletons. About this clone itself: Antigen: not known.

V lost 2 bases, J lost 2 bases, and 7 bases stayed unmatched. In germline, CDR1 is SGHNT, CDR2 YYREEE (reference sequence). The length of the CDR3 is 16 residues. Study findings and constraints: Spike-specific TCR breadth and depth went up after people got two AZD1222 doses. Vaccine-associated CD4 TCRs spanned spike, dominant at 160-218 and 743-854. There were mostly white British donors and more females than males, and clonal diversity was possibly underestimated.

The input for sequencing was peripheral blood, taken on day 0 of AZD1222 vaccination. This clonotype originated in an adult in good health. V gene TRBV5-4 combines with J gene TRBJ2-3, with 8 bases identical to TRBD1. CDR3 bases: TGTGCCAGCAGCTTAGGACAGGGACGATTCACAGATACGCAGTATTTT. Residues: CASSLGQGRFTDTQYF.